This T cell receptor beta chain appears in the sequencing data of a study of human T cells and chemical hapten exposure. Study-level findings and limits: TCRs above 1 in 1000 frequency stayed constant with DPC sensitization. Patch test score was positively correlated with the counts of PT1 expanded TCRs.

TCRdb independently ran MiXCR on the RACE reads; one entry per CDR3 protein. This repertoire shows some 250,000 distinct CDR3 sequences, approximately 8% found once; its top ten account for about 1.2%. This clonotype was counted at least ten times. Its target is unknown. Germline V gives CDR1 DFQATT, CDR2 SNEGSKA (reference sequence). The CDR3 has 11 residues. Described time point: pre-sensitization, week 0. Treatment noted: therapeutic diphenylcyclopropenone sensitization with weekly scalp DPC. Each donor was an alopecia patient between 18 and 70 years of age who qualified for DPC. The receptor was isolated from a man aged 18 to 35 with alopecia areata. Some clones in this sample may be carry-over from other donors' samples. The chain couples TRBV20-1 to TRBJ2-3, with D uncertain. The material was whole blood, obtained in connection with sensitization to the hapten diphenylcyclopropenone (DPC). The CDR3 sequence is CSAAPADTQYF. DNA for the CDR3: TGCAGCGCCGCTCCGGCAGATACGCAGTATTTT.